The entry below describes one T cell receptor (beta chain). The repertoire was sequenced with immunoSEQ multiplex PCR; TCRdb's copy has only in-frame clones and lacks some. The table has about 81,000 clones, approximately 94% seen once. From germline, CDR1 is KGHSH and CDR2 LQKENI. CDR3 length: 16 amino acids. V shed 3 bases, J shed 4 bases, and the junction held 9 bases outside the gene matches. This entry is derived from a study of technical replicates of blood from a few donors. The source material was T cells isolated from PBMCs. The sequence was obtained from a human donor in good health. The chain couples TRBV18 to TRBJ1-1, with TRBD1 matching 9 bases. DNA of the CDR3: TGTGCCAGCTCACCCACGGACAGGGGCCATTTCACTGAAGCTTTCTTT. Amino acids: CASSPTDRGHFTEAFF.